This T cell receptor beta chain appears in the sequencing data of a study of T cells in localized non-small cell lung cancer. As for this clone: Its matching antigen is unknown.

Study results and caveats: Longer overall survival associated with higher blood T cell density; shorter survival with higher adjacent-lung clonality. Among the tissues sampled, uninvolved adjacent lung had the highest T cell clonality, above tumor. Analysis by sequencing included only one tumor region, so heterogeneity remains possible. Researchers found a median about 53 of the top 100 tumor clones in adjacent lung.

The CDR3 extends over 15 amino acids. Germline V gene lookup returns CDR1 LNHDA and CDR2 SQIVND (reference sequence). V was pared by 2 bases and J by 6 bases, with 14 bases between. Method: immunoSEQ multiplex PCR; TCRdb's copy keeps in-frame clones and lacks some. Among approximately 72,000 clones listed, approximately 85% were seen once. Sequences were derived from peripheral blood, sampled before any cancer treatment. The chain carries TRBV19 and TRBJ1-5, with a tentative D call TRBD1 (6 bases). The TCR originated in a female donor over 55 with stage I lung adenocarcinoma. The DNA for the CDR3 is TGTGCCAGTAGTATAAGCAGGGCGGGGGCTCAGCCCCAGCATTTT. Residues: CASSISRAGAQPQHF. Drawing the rest from reference TRBV19 and TRBJ1-5, the complete variable domain is DGGITQSPKYLFRKEGQNVTLSCEQNLNHDAMYWYRQDPGQGLRLIYYSQIVNDFQKGDIAEGYSVSREKKESFPLTVTSAQKNPTAFYLCASSISRAGAQPQHFGDGTRLSIL.